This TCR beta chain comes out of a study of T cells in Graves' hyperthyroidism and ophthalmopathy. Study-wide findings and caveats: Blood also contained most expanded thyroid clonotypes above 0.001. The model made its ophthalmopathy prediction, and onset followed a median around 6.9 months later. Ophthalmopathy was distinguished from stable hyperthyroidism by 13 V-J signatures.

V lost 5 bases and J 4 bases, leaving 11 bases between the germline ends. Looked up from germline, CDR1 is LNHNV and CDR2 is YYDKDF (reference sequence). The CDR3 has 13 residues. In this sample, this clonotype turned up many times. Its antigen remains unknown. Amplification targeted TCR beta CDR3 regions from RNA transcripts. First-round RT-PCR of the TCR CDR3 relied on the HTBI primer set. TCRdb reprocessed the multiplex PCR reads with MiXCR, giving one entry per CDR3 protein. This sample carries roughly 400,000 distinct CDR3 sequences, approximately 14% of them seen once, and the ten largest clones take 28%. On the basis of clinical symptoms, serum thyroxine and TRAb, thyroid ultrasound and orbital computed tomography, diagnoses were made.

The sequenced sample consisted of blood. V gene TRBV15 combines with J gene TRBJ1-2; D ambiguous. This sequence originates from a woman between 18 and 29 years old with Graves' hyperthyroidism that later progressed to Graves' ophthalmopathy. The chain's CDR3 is CATSSAGLYGYTF. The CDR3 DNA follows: TGTGCCACCAGCTCAGCGGGCCTCTATGGCTACACCTTC.